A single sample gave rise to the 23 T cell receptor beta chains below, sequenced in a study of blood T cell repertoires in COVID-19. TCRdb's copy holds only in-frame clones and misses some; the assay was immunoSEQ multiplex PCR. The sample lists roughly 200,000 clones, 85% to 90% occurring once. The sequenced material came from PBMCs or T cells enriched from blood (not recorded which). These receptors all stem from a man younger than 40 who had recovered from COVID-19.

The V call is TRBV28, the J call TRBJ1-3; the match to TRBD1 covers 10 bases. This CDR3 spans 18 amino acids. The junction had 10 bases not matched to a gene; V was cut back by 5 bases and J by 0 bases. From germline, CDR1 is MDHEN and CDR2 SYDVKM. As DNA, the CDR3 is TGTGCCAGCAGTCGGGGACAGGGGACTCCCGCCTCTGGAAACACCATATATTTT. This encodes CASSRGQGTPASGNTIYF.

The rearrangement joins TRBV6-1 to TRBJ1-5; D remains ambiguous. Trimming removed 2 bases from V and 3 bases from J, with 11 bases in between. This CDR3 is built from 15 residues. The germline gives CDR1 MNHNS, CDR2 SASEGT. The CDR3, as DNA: TGTGCCAGCAGTGAACTGGCAGTCGACAATCAGCCCCAGCATTTT. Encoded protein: CASSELAVDNQPQHF.

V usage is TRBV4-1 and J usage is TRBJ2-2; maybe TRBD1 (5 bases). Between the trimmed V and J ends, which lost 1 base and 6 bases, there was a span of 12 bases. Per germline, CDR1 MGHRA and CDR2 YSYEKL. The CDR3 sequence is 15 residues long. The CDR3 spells CASSQGPLGAGELFF. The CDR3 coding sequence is TGCGCCAGCAGCCAAGGTCCCCTAGGGGCCGGGGAGCTGTTTTTT.

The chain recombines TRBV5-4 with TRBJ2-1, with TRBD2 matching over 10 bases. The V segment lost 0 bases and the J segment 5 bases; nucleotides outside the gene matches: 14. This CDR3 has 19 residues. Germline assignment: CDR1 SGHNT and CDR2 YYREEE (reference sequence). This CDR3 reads CASSLGGPSGSWTNNEQFF. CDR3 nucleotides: TGTGCCAGCAGCTTGGGCGGCCCTAGCGGGAGTTGGACCAACAATGAGCAGTTCTTC.

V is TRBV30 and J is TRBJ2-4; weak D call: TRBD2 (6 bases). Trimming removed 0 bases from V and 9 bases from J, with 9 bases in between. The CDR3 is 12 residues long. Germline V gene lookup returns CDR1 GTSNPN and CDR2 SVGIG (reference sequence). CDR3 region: CAWSVLGGIQYF. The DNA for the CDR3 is TGTGCCTGGAGTGTACTGGGGGGCATTCAGTACTTC.

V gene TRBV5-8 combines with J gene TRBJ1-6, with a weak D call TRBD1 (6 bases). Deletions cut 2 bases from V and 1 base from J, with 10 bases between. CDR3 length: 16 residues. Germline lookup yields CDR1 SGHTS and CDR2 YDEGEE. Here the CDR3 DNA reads TGTGCCAGCAGCTTAACAGGGTCGTCCTATAATTCACCCCTCCACTTT. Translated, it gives CASSLTGSSYNSPLHF.

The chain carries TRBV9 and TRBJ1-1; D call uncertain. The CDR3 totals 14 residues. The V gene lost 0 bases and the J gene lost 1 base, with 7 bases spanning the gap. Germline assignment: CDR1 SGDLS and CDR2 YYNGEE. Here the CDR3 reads CASSVGRENTEAFF. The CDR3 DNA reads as TGTGCCAGCAGCGTAGGGAGGGAGAACACTGAAGCTTTCTTT. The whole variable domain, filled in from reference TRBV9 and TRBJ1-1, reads DSGVTQTPKHLITATGQRVTLRCSPRSGDLSVYWYQQSLDQGLQFLIQYYNGEERAKGNILERFSAQQFPDLHSELNLSSLELGDSALYFCASSVGRENTEAFFGQGTRLTVV.

The CDR3 loop reads CASGGQGSTGELFF. The CDR3 DNA is TGTGCCAGCGGGGGCCAGGGGTCGACCGGGGAGCTGTTTTTT. The chain is built from TRBV7-9 and TRBJ2-2; D is perhaps TRBD1 (6 bases). CDR1 is SEHNR and CDR2 is FQNEAQ in the germline V gene (reference sequence). The germline V and J ends were trimmed by 8 bases and 5 bases, with 15 bases remaining between them. The CDR3 has 14 residues.

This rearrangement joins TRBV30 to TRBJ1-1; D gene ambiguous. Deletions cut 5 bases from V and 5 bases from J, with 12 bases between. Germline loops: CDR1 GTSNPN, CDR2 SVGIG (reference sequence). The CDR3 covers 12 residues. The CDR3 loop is CAWGRLGTEAFF. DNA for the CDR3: TGTGCCTGGGGAAGACTCGGTACTGAAGCTTTCTTT. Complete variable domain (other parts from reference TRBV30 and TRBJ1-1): SQTIHQWPATLVQPVGSPLSLECTVEGTSNPNLYWYRQAAGRGLQLLFYSVGIGQISSEVPQNLSASRPQDRQFILSSKKLLLSDSGFYLCAWGRLGTEAFFGQGTRLTVV.

The CDR3 protein is CAISESGPGEKLFF. In DNA, the CDR3 is TGTGCCATCAGTGAGTCTGGACCGGGGGAAAAACTGTTTTTT. The chain joins TRBV10-3 to TRBJ1-4; D ambiguous. Germline lookup yields CDR1 ENHRY and CDR2 SYGVKD. V dropped 0 bases and J dropped 8 bases, with 10 bases sitting between them. The CDR3 is made up of 14 amino acids.

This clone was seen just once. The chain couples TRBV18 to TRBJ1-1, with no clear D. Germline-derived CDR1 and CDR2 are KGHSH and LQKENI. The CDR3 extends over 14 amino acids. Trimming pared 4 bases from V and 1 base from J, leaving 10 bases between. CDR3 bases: TGTGCCAGCTCACTCAGGACTGAGAACACTGAAGCTTTCTTT. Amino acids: CASSLRTENTEAFF.

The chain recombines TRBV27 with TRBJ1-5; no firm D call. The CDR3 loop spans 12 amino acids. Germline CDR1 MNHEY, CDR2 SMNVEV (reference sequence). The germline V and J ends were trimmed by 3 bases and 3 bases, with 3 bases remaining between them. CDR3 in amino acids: CASSFSNQPQHF. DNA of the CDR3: TGTGCCAGCAGTTTCTCCAATCAGCCCCAGCATTTT.

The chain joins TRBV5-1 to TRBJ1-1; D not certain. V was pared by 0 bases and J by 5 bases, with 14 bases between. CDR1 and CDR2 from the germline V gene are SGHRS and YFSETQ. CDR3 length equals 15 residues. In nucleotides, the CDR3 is TGCGCCAGCAGCTTGGAGTCGATGGGGAGGACTGAAGCTTTCTTT. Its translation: CASSLESMGRTEAFF.

The CDR3 loop is CASSDGQGNSPLHF. The CDR3 DNA is TGTGCCAGCAGCGACGGACAGGGAAATTCACCCCTCCACTTT. This sequence joins TRBV6-5 and TRBJ1-6; 8 positions match TRBD1. The ends lost 6 bases at V and 7 bases at J; junction bases unmatched: 5. Germline loops: CDR1 MNHEY, CDR2 SVGAGI. CDR3 length: 14 amino acids.

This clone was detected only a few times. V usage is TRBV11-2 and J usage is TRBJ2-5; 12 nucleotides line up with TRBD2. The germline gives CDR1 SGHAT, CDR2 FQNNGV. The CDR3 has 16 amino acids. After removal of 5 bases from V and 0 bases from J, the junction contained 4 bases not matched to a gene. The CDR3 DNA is TGTGCCAGCAGCCAAACTAGCGGGGGGCACCAAGAGACCCAGTACTTC. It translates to CASSQTSGGHQETQYF.

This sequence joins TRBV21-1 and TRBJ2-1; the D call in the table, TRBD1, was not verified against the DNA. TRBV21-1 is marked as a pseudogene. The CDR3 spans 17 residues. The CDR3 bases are TGTGCCAGCAGCAAATCAGGTCAGGGGATACGCTACAATGAGCAGTTCTTC. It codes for CASSKSGQGIRYNEQFF.

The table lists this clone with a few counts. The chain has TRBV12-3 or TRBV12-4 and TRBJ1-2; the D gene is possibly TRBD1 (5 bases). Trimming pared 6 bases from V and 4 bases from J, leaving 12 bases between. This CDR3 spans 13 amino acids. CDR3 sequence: CASRSTAFYGYTF. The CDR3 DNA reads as TGTGCCAGCAGGTCGACAGCGTTCTATGGCTACACCTTC.

The CDR3: CASSLAAGGSYNEQFF. CDR3 nucleotides: TGTGCCAGCAGCTTGGCCGCGGGAGGTTCCTACAATGAGCAGTTCTTC. The chain recombines TRBV5-4 with TRBJ2-1, with TRBD2 identical over 8 bases. The germline CDR1 and CDR2 sequences are SGHNT and YYREEE (reference sequence). J gave up 1 base and V 0 bases, and 3 bases lay outside the gene matches. This CDR3 has 16 residues. Variable domain in full (rest from reference TRBV5-4 and TRBJ2-1): ETGVTQSPTHLIKTRGQQVTLRCSSQSGHNTVSWYQQALGQGPQFIFQYYREEENGRGNFPPRFSGLQFPNYSSELNVNALELDDSALYLCASSLAAGGSYNEQFFGPGTRLTVL.

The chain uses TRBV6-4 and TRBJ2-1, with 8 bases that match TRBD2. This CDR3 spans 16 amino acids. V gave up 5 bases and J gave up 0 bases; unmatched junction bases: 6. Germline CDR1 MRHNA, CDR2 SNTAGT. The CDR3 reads CASSRRLASSYNEQFF. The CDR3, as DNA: TGTGCCAGCAGTCGTAGACTAGCGAGCTCCTACAATGAGCAGTTCTTC.

The CDR3 DNA reads TGTGCCAGCAGTTTATTAGGTGGGGGCAGGGGGTACGAGCAGTACTTC. Translating gives CASSLLGGGRGYEQYF. The chain joins TRBV28 to TRBJ2-7; 7 nucleotides match TRBD1. This CDR3 spans 16 amino acids. V shed 1 base and J 4 bases; nucleotides not matched to a gene: 10. From germline, CDR1 is MDHEN and CDR2 SYDVKM.

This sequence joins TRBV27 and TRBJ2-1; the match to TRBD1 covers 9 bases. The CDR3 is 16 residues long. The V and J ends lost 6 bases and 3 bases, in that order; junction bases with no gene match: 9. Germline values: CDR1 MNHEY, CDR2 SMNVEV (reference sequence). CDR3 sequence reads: CASSKEQGAGYNEQFF. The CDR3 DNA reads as TGTGCCAGCAGCAAAGAACAGGGGGCTGGCTACAATGAGCAGTTCTTC.

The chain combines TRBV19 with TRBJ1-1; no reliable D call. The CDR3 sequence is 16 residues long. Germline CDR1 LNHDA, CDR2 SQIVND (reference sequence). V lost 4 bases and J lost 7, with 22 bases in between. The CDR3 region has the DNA TGTGCCAGTAGTAGGTCGGGTTACCTTCTGAAATTTGAAGCTTTCTTT. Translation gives CASSRSGYLLKFEAFF.

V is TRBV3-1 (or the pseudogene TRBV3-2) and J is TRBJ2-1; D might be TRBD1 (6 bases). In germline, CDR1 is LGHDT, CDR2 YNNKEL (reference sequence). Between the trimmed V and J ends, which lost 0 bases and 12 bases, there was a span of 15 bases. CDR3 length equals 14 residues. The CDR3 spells CASSQDITGWGQFF. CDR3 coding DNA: TGTGCCAGCAGCCAAGATATCACAGGGTGGGGGCAGTTCTTC.